This T cell receptor (beta chain) was sequenced in a study of blood T cell repertoires in COVID-19. Overall study context: Some COVID-19 samples were acute and others convalescent; all came from the United States, Italy and Spain.

Profiled with immunoSEQ multiplex PCR; TCRdb holds only in-frame clones, not every one. This table holds 150,000 to 200,000 clones, under 85% found once. Trimming cost V 2 bases and J 4 bases, with 13 bases left between them. CDR1 and CDR2 from the germline V gene are SGDLS and YYNGEE. The CDR3 is made up of 15 amino acids. Cohorts were based on clinical histories the participants reported. Recovery among Cohort 3 donors was established by two negative PCRs, clearance, or symptom resolution. V usage is TRBV9 and J usage is TRBJ2-1; TRBD1 might be the D (5 bases). This TCR was recovered from a man in his fifties who had recovered from COVID-19. The sample consisted of PBMCs or T cells enriched from blood (not recorded which). The CDR3 is CASSVQQGVYNEQFF. As DNA, the CDR3 is TGTGCCAGCAGCGTCCAGCAAGGGGTGTACAATGAGCAGTTCTTC.